This TCR beta chain emerged from a study of T cell clusters in autoimmune cytopenias. Germline V lookup: CDR1 SGHDT, CDR2 YYEEEE. The CDR3 loop spans 16 amino acids. TRB was amplified from roughly 0.25 ug of peripheral blood genomic DNA per sample. One tube held mixed TRB-A and TRB-B primer pools for touch-down PCR. TCRdb re-called the multiplex PCR reads and catalogs CDR3 proteins one per entry, DNA excluded. The sample spans approximately 11,000 distinct CDR3 sequences; the ten largest clones claim 3.3%. In addition, the sample was reused for a study of T cell repertoires in aging, cancer and after chemotherapy.

Sequenced material: peripheral blood. The TCR comes from a human donor in good health. The J gene is TRBJ1-1, the V gene TRBV5-6; TCRdb gives TRBD1 as the D gene, but with no DNA this cannot be confirmed. CDR3 sequence reads: CASRHPGGSGGTEAFF.